This paragraph reports one TCR beta chain. This specimen belongs to a study of blood T cell repertoires in COVID-19. On the study more broadly: COVID-19 samples collected from the United States, Italy and Spain covered acute and convalescent phases.

Enrolment of Seattle patients took place during active infection, and they were followed longitudinally. Original processing methods: Amplification with reference gene primers provided the estimates of nucleated cell counts. Repertoires were generated with immunoSEQ multiplex PCR, while TCRdb's copy carries only in-frame clones and drops some. Clone size and V and J calls were adopted from that table, with D and trimming inferred from the DNA. The data show about 200,000 clones, approximately 91% seen once. This receptor was taken from a man aged 45-65 years with COVID-19, enrolled during active disease. Specimen: peripheral blood.

In nucleotides, the CDR3 is TGTGCCAGCAGCTTTGGACAGGGCATAGATACGCAGTATTTT. The encoded protein is CASSFGQGIDTQYF. This rearrangement joins TRBV5-4 to TRBJ2-3; 8 bases map to TRBD1. Unmatched junction bases numbered 4, after V lost 2 bases and J lost 5 bases. The CDR3 is 14 residues long. The germline V gene has CDR1 SGHNT and CDR2 YYREEE (reference sequence).